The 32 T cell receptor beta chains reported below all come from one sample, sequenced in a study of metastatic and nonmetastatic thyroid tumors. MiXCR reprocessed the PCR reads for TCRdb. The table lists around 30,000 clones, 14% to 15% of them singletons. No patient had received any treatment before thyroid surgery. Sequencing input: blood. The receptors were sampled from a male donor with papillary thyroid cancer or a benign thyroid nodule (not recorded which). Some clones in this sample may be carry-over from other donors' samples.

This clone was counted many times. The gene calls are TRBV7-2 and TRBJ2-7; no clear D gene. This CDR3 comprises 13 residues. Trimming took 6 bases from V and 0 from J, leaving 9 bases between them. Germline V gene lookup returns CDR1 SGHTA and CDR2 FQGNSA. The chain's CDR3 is CASSSLSSYEQYF. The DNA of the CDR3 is TGTGCCAGCAGTTCCCTAAGCTCCTACGAGCAGTACTTC.

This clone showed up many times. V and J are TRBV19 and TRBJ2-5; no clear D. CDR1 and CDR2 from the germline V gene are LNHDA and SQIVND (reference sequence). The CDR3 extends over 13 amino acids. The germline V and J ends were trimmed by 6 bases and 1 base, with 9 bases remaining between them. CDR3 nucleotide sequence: TGTGCCAGTAGCGCCGGGCTCCAAGAGACCCAGTACTTC. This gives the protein CASSAGLQETQYF.

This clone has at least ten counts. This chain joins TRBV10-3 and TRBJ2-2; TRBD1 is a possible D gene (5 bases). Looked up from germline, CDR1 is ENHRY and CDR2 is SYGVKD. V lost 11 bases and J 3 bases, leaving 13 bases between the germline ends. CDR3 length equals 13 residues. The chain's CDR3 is CALQQDYTGELFF. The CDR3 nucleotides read TGTGCCCTGCAACAGGATTACACCGGGGAGCTGTTTTTT.

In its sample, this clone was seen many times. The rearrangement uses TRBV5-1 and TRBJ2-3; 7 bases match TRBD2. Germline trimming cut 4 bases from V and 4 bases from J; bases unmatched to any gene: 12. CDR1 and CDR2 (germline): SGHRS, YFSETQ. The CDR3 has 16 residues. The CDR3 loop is CASSPGGLPSADTQYF. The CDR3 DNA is TGCGCCAGCAGCCCGGGGGGTCTCCCAAGCGCAGATACGCAGTATTTT. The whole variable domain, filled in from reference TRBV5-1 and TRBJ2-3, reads KAGVTQTPRYLIKTRGQQVTLSCSPISGHRSVSWYQQTPGQGLQFLFEYFSETQRNKGNFPGRFSGRQFSNSRSEMNVSTLELGDSALYLCASSPGGLPSADTQYFGPGTRLTVL.

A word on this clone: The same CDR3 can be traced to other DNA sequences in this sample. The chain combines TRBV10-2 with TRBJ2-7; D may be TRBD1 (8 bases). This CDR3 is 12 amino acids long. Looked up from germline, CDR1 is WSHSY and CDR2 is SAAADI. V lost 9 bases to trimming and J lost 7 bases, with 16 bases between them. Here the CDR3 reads CASTGGVGEQYF. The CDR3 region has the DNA TGCGCCAGTACAGGGGGGGTAGGGGAGCAGTACTTC.

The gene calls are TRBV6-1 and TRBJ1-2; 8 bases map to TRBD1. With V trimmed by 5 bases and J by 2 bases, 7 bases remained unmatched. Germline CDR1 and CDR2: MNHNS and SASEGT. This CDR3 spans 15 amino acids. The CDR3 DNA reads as TGTGCCAGCAGTAATAGACAGGGGCTAAACTATGGCTACACCTTC. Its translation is CASSNRQGLNYGYTF.

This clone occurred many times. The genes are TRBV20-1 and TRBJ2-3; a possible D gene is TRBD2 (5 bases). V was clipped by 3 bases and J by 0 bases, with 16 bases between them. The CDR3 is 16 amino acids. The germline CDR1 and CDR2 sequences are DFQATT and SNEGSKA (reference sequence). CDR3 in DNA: TGCAGTGCTAGGGGCTCGGAGGAGTCTAGCACAGATACGCAGTATTTT. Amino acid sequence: CSARGSEESSTDTQYF.

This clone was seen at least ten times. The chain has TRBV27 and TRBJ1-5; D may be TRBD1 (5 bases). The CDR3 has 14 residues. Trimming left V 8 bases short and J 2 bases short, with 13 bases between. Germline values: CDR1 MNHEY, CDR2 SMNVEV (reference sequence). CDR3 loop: CASGTLRGNQPQHF. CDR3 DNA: TGTGCCAGCGGGACCCTCAGAGGCAATCAGCCCCAGCATTTT.

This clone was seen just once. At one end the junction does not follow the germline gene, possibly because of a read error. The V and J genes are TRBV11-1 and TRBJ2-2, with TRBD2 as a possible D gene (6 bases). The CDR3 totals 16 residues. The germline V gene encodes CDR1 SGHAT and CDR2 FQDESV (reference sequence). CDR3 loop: CASRDTSWGNTVELFF. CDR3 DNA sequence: TGTGCCAGCAGGGATACTAGCTGGGGGAACACCGTGGAGCTGTTTTTT.

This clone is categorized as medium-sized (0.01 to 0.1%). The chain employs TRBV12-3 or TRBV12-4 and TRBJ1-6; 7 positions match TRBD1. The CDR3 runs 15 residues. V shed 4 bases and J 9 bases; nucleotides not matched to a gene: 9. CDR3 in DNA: TGTGCCAGCAGTTGGGACAGTGCGATAGGTTCACCCCTCCACTTT. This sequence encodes CASSWDSAIGSPLHF.

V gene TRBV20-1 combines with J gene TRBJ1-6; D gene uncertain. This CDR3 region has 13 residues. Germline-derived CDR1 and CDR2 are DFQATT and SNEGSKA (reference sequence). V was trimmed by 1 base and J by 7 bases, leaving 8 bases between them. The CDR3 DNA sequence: TGCAGTGCTAGAGGGCTTCCCAATTCACCCCTCCACTTT. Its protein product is CSARGLPNSPLHF.

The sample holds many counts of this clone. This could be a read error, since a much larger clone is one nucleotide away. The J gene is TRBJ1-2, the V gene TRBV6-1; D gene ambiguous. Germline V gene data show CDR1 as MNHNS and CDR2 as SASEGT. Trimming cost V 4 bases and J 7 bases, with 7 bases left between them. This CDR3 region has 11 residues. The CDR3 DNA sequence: TGTGCCAGCAGTGTCCCTTGTGGCTACACCTTC. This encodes CASSVPCGYTF.

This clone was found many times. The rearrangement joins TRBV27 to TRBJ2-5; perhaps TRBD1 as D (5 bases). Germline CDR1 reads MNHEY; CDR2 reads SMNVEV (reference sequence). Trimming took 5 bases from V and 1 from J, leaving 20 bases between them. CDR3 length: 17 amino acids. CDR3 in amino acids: CASSKLIDSRSQETQYF. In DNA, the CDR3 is TGTGCCAGCAGTAAATTGATTGACAGTAGGAGCCAAGAGACCCAGTACTTC.

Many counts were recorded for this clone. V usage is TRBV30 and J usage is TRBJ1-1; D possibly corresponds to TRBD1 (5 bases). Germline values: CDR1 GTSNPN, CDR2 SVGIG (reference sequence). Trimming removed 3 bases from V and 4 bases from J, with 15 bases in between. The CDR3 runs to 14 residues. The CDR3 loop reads CAWSPTVLGTEAFF. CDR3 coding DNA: TGTGCCTGGAGCCCGACAGTACTCGGCACTGAAGCTTTCTTT.

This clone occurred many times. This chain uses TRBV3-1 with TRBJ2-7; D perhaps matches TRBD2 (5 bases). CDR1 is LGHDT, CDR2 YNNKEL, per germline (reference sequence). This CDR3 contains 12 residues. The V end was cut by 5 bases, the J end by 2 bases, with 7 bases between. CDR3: CASSGGPYEQYF. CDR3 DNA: TGTGCCAGCAGCGGAGGTCCCTACGAGCAGTACTTC.

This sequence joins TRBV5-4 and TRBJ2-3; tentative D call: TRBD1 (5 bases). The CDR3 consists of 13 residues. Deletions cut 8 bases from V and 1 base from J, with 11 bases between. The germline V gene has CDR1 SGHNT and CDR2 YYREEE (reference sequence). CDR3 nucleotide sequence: TGTGCCAGTCTACAGGCCGGCACAGATACGCAGTATTTT. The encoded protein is CASLQAGTDTQYF.

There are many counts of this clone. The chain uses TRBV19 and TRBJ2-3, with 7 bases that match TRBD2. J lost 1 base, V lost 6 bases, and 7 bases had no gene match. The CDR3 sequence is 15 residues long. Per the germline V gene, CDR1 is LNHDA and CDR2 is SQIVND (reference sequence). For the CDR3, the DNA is TGTGCCAGTAGGGATCGGGGGGAGGGCACAGATACGCAGTATTTT. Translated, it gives CASRDRGEGTDTQYF.

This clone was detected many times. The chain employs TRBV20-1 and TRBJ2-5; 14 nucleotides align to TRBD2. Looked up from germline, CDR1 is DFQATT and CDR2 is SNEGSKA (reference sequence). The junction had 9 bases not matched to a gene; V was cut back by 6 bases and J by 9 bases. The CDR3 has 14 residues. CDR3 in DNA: TGCAGTGCCACGACTAGCGGGGGGGGTCAGGCCCAGTACTTC. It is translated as CSATTSGGGQAQYF.

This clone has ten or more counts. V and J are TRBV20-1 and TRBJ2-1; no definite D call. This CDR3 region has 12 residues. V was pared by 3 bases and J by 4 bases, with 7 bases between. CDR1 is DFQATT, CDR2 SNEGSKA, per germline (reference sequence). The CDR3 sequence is CSARIRYNEQFF. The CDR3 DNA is TGCAGTGCTAGGATTCGATACAATGAGCAGTTCTTC.

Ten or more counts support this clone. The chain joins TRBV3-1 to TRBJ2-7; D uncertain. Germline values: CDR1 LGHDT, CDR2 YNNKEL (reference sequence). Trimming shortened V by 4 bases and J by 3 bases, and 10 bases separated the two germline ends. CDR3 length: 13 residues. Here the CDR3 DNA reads TGTGCCAGCAGCCCCCTGCTGGGCTACGAGCAGTACTTC. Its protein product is CASSPLLGYEQYF.

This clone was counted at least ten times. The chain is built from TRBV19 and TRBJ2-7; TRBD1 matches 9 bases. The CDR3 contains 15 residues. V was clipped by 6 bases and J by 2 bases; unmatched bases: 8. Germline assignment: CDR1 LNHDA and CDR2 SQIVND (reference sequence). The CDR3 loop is CASSSPGQGAYEQYF. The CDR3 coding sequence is TGTGCCAGTAGCTCGCCGGGACAGGGTGCCTACGAGCAGTACTTC.

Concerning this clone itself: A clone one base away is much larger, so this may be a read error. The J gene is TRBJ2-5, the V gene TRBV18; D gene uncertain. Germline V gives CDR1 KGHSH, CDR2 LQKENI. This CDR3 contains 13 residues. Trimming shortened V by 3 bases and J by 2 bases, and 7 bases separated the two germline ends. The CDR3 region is CASSPVGQETQYF. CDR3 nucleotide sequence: TGTGCCAGCTCACCGGTGGGGCAAGAGACCCAGTACTTC.

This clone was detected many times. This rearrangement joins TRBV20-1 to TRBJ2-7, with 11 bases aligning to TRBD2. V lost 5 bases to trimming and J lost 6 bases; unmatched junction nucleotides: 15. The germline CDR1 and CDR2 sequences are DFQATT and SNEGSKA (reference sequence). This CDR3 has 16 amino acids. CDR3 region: CSADDIVAGGKREQYF. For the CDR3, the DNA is TGCAGTGCTGATGATATCGTAGCGGGAGGGAAACGCGAGCAGTACTTC.

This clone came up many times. CDR3 in DNA: TGTGCCAGCAGTCCTCCCTCGCGGGGTGCCAAAAACATTCAGTACTTC. Translated, it gives CASSPPSRGAKNIQYF. The chain carries TRBV28 and TRBJ2-4, with TRBD2 as a possible D gene (6 bases). CDR3 length: 16 residues. The V end was cut by 5 bases, the J end by 1 base, with 15 bases between. Per germline, CDR1 MDHEN and CDR2 SYDVKM.

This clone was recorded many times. Here the CDR3 DNA reads TGTGCCAGCAGCCCCTTGGCCAGGACGGCTGGGGAGCAGTACTTC. Protein sequence: CASSPLARTAGEQYF. The chain uses TRBV7-2 and TRBJ2-7, with D uncertain. Trimming removed 5 bases at V and 7 bases at J, with 21 bases between. In germline, CDR1 is SGHTA, CDR2 FQGNSA. CDR3 length equals 15 residues.

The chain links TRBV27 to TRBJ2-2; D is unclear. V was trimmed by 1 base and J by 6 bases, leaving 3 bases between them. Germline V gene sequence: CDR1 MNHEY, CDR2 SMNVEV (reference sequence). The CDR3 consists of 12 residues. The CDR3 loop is CASSLFSGELFF. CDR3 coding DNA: TGTGCCAGCAGTTTATTTTCCGGGGAGCTGTTTTTT.

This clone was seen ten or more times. The CDR3 region is CASSQDPTGTRDTGELFF. The CDR3 region has the DNA TGTGCCAGCAGCCAAGACCCGACCGGGACTAGAGACACCGGGGAGCTGTTTTTT. The genes are TRBV4-2 and TRBJ2-2, with 8 bases that match TRBD2. The junction had 9 bases not matched to a gene; V was cut back by 0 bases and J by 3 bases. This CDR3 has 18 amino acids. Germline-derived CDR1 and CDR2 are LGHNA and YNFKEQ.

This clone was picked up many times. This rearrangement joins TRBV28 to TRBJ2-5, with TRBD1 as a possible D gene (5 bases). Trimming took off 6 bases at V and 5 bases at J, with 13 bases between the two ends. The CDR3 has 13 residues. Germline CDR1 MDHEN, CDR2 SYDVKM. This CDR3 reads CASSRWGAETQYF. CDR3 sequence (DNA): TGTGCCAGCAGCCGGTGGGGCGCCGAGACCCAGTACTTC.

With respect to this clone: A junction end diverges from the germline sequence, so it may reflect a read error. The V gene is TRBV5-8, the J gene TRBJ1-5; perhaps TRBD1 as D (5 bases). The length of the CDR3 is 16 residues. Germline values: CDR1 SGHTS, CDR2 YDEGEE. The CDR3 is CANSLGNPGTGQPHHF. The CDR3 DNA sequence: TGTGCCAACAGCTTGGGGAACCCAGGGACGGGTCAGCCCCACCATTTT.

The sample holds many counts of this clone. CDR3 bases: TGTGCCAGTAGAGGAACTAGCGGACCCACAGATACGCAGTATTTT. Its translation is CASRGTSGPTDTQYF. This chain connects TRBV19 to TRBJ2-3, with TRBD2 matching over 8 bases. The CDR3 extends over 15 amino acids. Looked up from germline, CDR1 is LNHDA and CDR2 is SQIVND (reference sequence). Trimming cost V 6 bases and J 2 bases; bases outside gene matches: 7.

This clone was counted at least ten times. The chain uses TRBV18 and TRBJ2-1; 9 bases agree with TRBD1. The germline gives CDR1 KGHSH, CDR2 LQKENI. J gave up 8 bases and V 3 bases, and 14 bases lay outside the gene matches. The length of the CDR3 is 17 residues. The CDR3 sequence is CASSPLTGTGSEDEQFF. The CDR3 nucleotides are TGTGCCAGCTCACCCCTTACCGGGACAGGGTCTGAGGATGAGCAGTTCTTC.

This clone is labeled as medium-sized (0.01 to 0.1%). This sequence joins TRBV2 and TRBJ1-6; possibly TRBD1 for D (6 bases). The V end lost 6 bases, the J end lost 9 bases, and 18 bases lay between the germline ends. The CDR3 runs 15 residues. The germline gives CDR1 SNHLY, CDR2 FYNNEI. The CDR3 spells CASRTLAGAASPLHF. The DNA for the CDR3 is TGTGCCAGCAGGACACTCGCGGGGGCGGCTTCACCCCTCCACTTT.